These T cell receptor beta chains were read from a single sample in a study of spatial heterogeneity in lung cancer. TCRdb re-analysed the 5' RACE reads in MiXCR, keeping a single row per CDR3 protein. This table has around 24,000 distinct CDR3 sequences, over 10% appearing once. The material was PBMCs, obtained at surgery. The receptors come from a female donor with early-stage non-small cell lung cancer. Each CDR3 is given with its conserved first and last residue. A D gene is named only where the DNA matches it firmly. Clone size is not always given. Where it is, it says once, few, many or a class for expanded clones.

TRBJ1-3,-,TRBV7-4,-,CASSYQGLSGNTIYF,TGTGCCAGCAGCTACCAGGGCCTCTCTGGAAACACCATATATTTT
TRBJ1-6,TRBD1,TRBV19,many,CASHGTGGSPNSPLHF,TGTGCCAGCCACGGGACAGGGGGAAGTCCTAATTCACCCCTCCACTTT
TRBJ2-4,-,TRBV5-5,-,CASSAEMALVTKNIQYF,TGTGCCAGCAGCGCGGAAATGGCCCTGGTAACCAAAAACATTCAGTACTTC
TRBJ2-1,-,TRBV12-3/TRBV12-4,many,CASGPRKPYNEQFF,TGTGCCAGCGGCCCCAGGAAACCATACAATGAGCAGTTCTTC
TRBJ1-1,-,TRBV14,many,CASSQQTVKAAFF,TGTGCCAGCAGCCAGCAAACCGTAAAGGCAGCTTTCTTT
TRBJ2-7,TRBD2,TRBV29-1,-,CSAHPIAGDEQYF,TGCAGCGCCCACCCTATAGCGGGAGACGAGCAGTACTTC
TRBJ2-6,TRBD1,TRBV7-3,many,CASSSPGGLISGANVLTF,TGTGCCAGCAGCTCGCCAGGGGGCTTAATTTCTGGGGCCAACGTCCTGACTTTC
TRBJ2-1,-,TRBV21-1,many,CASSPHEQFF,TGTGCCAGCAGCCCCCACGAGCAGTTCTTC
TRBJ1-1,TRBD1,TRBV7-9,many,CASSRRQGNTEAFF,TGTGCCAGCAGCCGGAGACAGGGGAACACTGAAGCTTTCTTT
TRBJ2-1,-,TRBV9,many,CASSVANEQFF,TGTGCCAGCAGCGTAGCAAATGAGCAGTTCTTC
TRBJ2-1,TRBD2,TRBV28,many,CASLNGLAGYNEQFF,TGTGCCAGCCTTAATGGACTAGCGGGTTACAATGAGCAGTTCTTC
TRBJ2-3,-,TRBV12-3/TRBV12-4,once,CASKLGPMRDTQYF,TGTGCCAGCAAACTGGGTCCCATGCGGGATACGCAGTATTTT
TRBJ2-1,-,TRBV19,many,CASSIRGVAGRIEQFF,TGTGCCAGTAGTATTCGCGGAGTGGCGGGACGAATTGAGCAGTTCTTC